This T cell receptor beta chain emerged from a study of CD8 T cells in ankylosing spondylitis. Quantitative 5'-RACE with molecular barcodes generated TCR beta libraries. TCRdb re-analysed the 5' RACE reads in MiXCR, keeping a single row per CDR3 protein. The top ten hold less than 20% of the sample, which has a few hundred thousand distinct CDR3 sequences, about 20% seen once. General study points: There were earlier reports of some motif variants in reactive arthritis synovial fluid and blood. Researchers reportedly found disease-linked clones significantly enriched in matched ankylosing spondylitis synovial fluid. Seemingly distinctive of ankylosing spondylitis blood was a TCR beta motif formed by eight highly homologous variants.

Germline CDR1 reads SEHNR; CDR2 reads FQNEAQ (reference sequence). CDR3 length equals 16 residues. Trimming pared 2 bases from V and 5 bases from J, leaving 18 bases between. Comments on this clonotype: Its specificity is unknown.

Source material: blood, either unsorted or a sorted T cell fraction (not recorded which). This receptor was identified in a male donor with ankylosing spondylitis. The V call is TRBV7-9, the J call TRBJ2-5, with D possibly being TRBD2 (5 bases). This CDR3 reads CASSLRGGSRSETQYF. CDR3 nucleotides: TGTGCCAGCAGCTTAAGAGGAGGTAGTAGGTCGGAGACCCAGTACTTC.